A selection of T cell receptor beta chains follows, all from one sample in a study of blood T cells in healthy people across ages. TCRdb reprocessed the 5' RACE reads with MiXCR, giving one entry per CDR3 protein. The table records about 970,000 distinct CDR3 sequences, approximately 50% of them present only once. Input material: blood. The receptors come from a woman aged 60 to 75 in good health. Both conserved end residues are part of each CDR3. The order of the fields is clone size, V gene, D gene, J gene, CDR3 length, CDR3 DNA, CDR3 protein. A D gene is named only where the DNA matches it firmly. For some rows the clone size is stated as once, few or many, or as a class when expanded; others skip it.

size: .
V: TRBV5-6
D: TRBD2
J: TRBJ2-1
length: 13
DNA: TGTGCCAGCAGCCGGGACTATTACAATGAGCAGTTCTTC
CDR3: CASSRDYYNEQFF

size: few
V: TRBV29-1
D: TRBD1
J: TRBJ2-1
length: 15
DNA: TGCAGCGTTGAAGCCCCGGGACAGGGAGGCAATGAGCAGTTCTTC
CDR3: CSVEAPGQGGNEQFF

size: .
V: TRBV30
D: .
J: TRBJ2-7
length: 12
DNA: TGTGCCTGGAGTAGGGGGAGTCATGAGCAGTACTTC
CDR3: CAWSRGSHEQYF

size: once
V: TRBV7-9
D: .
J: TRBJ1-4
length: 13
DNA: TGTGCCAGCACCGGGGGAACTAATGAAAAACTGTTTTTT
CDR3: CASTGGTNEKLFF

size: few
V: TRBV12-3/TRBV12-4
D: .
J: TRBJ2-7
length: 11
DNA: TGTGCCAGCAGTTATTTGAACGAGCAGTACTTC
CDR3: CASSYLNEQYF

size: .
V: TRBV20-1
D: .
J: TRBJ2-7
length: 14
DNA: TGCAGTGCTAGAGATGGTTTACTAGTAGGCGAGCAGTACTTC
CDR3: CSARDGLLVGEQYF

size: few
V: TRBV12-3/TRBV12-4
D: .
J: TRBJ2-5
length: 13
DNA: TGTGCCAGCAGCCAGGGGTACGCGGAGACCCAGTACTTC
CDR3: CASSQGYAETQYF

size: few
V: TRBV28
D: .
J: TRBJ1-5
length: 16
DNA: TGTGCCAGCAGTTTACATTCTTTTGGAAGCAATCAGCCCCAGCATTTT
CDR3: CASSLHSFGSNQPQHF

size: .
V: TRBV20-1
D: .
J: TRBJ2-3
length: 16
DNA: TGCAGTGCTAGACGTCAAACTAGTTTTCTCACAGATACGCAGTATTTT
CDR3: CSARRQTSFLTDTQYF

size: few
V: TRBV20-1
D: .
J: TRBJ2-7
length: 18
DNA: TGCAGTGCTAGAAGGCCCCTGACCCGACGGGGGAGCTCCTACGAGCAGTACTTC
CDR3: CSARRPLTRRGSSYEQYF

size: few
V: TRBV7-2
D: TRBD2
J: TRBJ2-1
length: 18
DNA: TGTGCCAGCAGCTCGGGACTAGCGGGTACTCTTCGGGACAATGAGCAGTTCTTC
CDR3: CASSSGLAGTLRDNEQFF

size: .
V: TRBV29-1
D: .
J: TRBJ2-5
length: 12
DNA: TGCAGCGTTTGGACTTTTCAAGAGACCCAGTACTTC
CDR3: CSVWTFQETQYF

size: few
V: TRBV27
D: .
J: TRBJ1-3
length: 16
DNA: TGTGCCAGCAGTACACACAGGGAAGGGGCAGGAAACACCATATATTTT
CDR3: CASSTHREGAGNTIYF

size: .
V: TRBV5-1
D: .
J: TRBJ2-2
length: 15
DNA: TGCGCCAGCAGCGGGGACCAAGCGAGCCCCGGGGAGCTGTTTTTT
CDR3: CASSGDQASPGELFF

size: .
V: TRBV7-6
D: .
J: TRBJ2-3
length: 12
DNA: TGTGCCAGCAGCCCCATCTCTAATACGCAGTATTTT
CDR3: CASSPISNTQYF

size: once
V: TRBV4-1
D: .
J: TRBJ2-7
length: 15
DNA: TGCGCCAGCAGCCAAAGGGTCGTGGACGGTACCGAGCAGTACTTC
CDR3: CASSQRVVDGTEQYF

size: .
V: TRBV11-2
D: .
J: TRBJ1-4
length: 13
DNA: TGTGCCAGCAGCTACCGGCGGGGTGAAAAACTGTTTTTT
CDR3: CASSYRRGEKLFF

size: few
V: TRBV4-3
D: TRBD1
J: TRBJ2-4
length: 14
DNA: TGCGCCAGCAGCCAAGGACAGGGTAGTTTCATTCAGTACTTC
CDR3: CASSQGQGSFIQYF

size: .
V: TRBV6-5
D: TRBD2
J: TRBJ2-7
length: 14
DNA: TGTGCCAGCAAAGCGGGACTAGCGCGCCACGAGCAGTACTTC
CDR3: CASKAGLARHEQYF

size: .
V: TRBV5-1
D: .
J: TRBJ2-7
length: 16
DNA: TGCGCCAGCAGCTTAATAGCGGCCTCCTCCTACAATGAGCAGTACTTC
CDR3: CASSLIAASSYNEQYF